This TCR beta chain was sequenced for a study of cytomegalovirus exposure and HLA in healthy donors. Findings and limits, study-wide: Later analysis suggested most CMV-associated TCR beta chains were HLA-restricted. Likely technical artifact: a cluster of highly shared sequence variants.

PCR used 60 Vbeta primers and 13 Jbeta primers. The method was immunoSEQ multiplex PCR; TCRdb's version includes in-frame clones alone and lacks a portion of them. There are 100,000 to 150,000 clones in the sample; about three quarters occur only once, and over 5% lies in the top ten. Notes on this clone: Its target is not known.

Germline loops: CDR1 SGHKS, CDR2 YYEKEE (reference sequence). The CDR3 extends over 16 amino acids. Trimming took 2 bases from V and 0 from J, leaving 12 bases between them. The receptor's source is a woman between 40 and 50 years old in good health and CMV-seronegative. This chain joins TRBV5-5 and TRBJ2-1; TRBD2 might be the D (6 bases). Material: PBMCs. The CDR3 nucleotides are TGTGCCAGCAGCTTTCGGGGCGGGGACTCCTACAATGAGCAGTTCTTC. This codes for CASSFRGGDSYNEQFF.